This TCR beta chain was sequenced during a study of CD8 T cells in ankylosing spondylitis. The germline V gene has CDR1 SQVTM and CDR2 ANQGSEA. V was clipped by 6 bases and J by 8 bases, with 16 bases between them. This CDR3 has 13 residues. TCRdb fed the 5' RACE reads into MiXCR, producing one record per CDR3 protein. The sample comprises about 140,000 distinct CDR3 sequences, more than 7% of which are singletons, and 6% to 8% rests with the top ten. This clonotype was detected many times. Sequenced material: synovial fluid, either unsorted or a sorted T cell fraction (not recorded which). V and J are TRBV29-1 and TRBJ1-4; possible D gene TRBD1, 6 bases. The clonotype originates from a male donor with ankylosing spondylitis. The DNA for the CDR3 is TGCAGCGTCGAGACAGGTGGGGACGAAAAACTGTTTTTT. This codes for CSVETGGDEKLFF.